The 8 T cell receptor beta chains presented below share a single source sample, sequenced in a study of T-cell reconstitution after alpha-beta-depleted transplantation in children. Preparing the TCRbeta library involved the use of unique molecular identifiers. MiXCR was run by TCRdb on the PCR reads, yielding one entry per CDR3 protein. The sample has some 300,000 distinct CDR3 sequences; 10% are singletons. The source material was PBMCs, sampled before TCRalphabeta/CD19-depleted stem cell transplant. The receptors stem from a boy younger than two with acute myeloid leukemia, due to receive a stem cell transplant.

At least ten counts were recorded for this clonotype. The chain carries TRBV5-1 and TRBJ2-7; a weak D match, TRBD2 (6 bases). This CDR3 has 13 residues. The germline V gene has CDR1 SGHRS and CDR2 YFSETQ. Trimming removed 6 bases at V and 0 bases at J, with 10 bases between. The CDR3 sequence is CASKEGPSYEQYF. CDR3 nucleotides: TGCGCCAGCAAGGAGGGACCCTCCTACGAGCAGTACTTC.

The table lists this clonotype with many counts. In DNA, the CDR3 is TGTGCCAGCAGTTCGGTTCCGACATGGGGCTACACCTTC. It codes for CASSSVPTWGYTF. The chain carries TRBV28 and TRBJ1-2, with no clear D. Germline CDR1 is MDHEN and CDR2 is SYDVKM. With 4 bases removed from V and 8 bases from J, the gap between germline ends came to 14 bases. This CDR3 has 13 residues.

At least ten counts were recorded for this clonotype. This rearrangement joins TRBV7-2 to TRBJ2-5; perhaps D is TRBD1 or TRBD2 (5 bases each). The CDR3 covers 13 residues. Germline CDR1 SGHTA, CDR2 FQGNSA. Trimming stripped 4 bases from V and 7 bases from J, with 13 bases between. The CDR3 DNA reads TGTGCCAGCAGCTACCGGGGCGGCAGGACCCAGTACTTC. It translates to CASSYRGGRTQYF. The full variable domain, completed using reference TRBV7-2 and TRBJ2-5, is GAGVSQSPSNKVTEKGKDVELRCDPISGHTALYWYRQSLGQGLEFLIYFQGNSAPDKSGLPSDRFSAERTGGSVSTLTIQRTQQEDSAVYLCASSYRGGRTQYFGPGTRLLVL.

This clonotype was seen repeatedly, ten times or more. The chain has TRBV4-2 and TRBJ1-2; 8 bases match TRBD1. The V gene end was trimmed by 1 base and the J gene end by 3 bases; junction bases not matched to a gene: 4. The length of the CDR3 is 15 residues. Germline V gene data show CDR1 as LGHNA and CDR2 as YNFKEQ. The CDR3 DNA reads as TGTGCCAGCAGCCAAGGACAGGGGAACTACTATGGCTACACCTTC. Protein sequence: CASSQGQGNYYGYTF.

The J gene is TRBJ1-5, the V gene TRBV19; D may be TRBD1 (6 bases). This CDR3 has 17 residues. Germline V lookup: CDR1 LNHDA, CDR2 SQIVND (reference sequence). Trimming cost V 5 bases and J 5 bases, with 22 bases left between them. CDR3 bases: TGTGCCAGTAGTTACCTGGGCCGACAGGACCCTGATCAGCCCCAGCATTTT. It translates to CASSYLGRQDPDQPQHF.

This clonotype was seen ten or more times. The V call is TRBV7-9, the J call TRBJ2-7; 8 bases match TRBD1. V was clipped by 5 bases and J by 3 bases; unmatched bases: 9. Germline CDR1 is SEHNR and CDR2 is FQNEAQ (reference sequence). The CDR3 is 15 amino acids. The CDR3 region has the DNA TGTGCCAGCAGCCAAGACAGGGGTTCCTACTACGAGCAGTACTTC. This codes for CASSQDRGSYYEQYF.

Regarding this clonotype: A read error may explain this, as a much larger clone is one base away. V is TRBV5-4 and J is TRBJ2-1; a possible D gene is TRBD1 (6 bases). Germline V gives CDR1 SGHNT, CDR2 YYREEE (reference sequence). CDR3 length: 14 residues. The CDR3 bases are TGTGCCAGCGGTCCCCCCACGGGACACAATGGGCAGTTCTTC. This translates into CASGPPTGHNGQFF. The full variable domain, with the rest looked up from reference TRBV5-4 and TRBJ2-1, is ETGVTQSPTHLIKTRGQQVTLRCSSQSGHNTVSWYQQALGQGPQFIFQYYREEENGRGNFPPRFSGLQFPNYSSELNVNALELDDSALYLCASGPPTGHNGQFFGPGTRLTVL.

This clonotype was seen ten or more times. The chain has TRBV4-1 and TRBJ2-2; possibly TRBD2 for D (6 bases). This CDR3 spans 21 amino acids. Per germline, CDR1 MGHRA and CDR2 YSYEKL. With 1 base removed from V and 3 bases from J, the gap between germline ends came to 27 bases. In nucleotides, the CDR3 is TGCGCCAGCAGCCAAGTCCTTGTTTCGGATTTAGCGGATACCGACACCGGGGAGCTGTTTTTT. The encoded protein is CASSQVLVSDLADTDTGELFF.